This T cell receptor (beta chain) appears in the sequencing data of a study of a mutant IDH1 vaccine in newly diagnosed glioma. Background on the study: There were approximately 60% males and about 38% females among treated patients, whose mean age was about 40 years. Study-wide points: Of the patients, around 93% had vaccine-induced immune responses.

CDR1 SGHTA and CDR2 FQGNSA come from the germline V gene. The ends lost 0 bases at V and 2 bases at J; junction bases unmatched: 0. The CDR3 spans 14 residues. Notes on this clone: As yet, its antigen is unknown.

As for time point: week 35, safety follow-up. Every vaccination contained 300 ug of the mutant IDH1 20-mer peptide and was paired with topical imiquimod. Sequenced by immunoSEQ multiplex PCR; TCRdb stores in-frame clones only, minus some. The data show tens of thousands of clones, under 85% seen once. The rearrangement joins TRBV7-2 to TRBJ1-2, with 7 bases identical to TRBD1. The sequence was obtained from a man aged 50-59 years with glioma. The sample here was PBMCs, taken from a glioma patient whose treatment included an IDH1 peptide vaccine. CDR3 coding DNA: TGTGCCAGCAGCTTAGCGGGACAGAACTATGGCTACACCTTC. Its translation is CASSLAGQNYGYTF. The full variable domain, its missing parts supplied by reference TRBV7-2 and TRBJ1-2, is GAGVSQSPSNKVTEKGKDVELRCDPISGHTALYWYRQSLGQGLEFLIYFQGNSAPDKSGLPSDRFSAERTGGSVSTLTIQRTQQEDSAVYLCASSLAGQNYGYTFGSGTRLTVV.